The source of this T cell receptor (beta chain) is a study of cytomegalovirus exposure and HLA in healthy donors. With 60 Vbeta and 13 Jbeta primers, the PCR was carried out. Data came from immunoSEQ multiplex PCR; TCRdb stores just in-frame clones and leaves some out. The table shows 90,000 to 150,000 clones, with roughly 80% occurring only once. Germline values: CDR1 MNHNS, CDR2 SASEGT. The germline V and J ends were trimmed by 6 bases and 5 bases, with 19 bases remaining between them. This CDR3 is 15 amino acids long. Specimen: PBMCs. The rearrangement uses TRBV6-1 and TRBJ1-2; no firm D call. This sequence was found in a female donor in good health and CMV-seronegative. CDR3 nucleotides: TGTGCCAGCAGCCAGGAACAGTTAACTGCTTATGGCTACACCTTC. It encodes CASSQEQLTAYGYTF.